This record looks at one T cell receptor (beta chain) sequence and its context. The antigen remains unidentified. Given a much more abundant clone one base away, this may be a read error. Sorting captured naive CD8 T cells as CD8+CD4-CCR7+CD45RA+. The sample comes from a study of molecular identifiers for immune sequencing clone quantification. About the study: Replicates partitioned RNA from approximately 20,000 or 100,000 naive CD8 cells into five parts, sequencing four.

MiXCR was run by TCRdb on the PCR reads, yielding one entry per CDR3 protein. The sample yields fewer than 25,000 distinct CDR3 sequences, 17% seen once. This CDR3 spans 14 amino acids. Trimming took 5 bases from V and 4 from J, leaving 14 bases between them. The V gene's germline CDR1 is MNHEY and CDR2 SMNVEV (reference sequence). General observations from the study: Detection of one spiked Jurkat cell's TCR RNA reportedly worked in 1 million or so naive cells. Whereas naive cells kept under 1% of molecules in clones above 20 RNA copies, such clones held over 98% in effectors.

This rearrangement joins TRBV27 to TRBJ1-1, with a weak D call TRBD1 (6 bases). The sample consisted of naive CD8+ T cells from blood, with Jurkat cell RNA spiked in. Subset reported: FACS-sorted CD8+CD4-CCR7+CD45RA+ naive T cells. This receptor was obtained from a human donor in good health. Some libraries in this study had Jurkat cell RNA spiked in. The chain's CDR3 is CASSKQGWGTEAFF. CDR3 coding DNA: TGTGCCAGCAGTAAACAGGGTTGGGGCACTGAAGCTTTCTTT.